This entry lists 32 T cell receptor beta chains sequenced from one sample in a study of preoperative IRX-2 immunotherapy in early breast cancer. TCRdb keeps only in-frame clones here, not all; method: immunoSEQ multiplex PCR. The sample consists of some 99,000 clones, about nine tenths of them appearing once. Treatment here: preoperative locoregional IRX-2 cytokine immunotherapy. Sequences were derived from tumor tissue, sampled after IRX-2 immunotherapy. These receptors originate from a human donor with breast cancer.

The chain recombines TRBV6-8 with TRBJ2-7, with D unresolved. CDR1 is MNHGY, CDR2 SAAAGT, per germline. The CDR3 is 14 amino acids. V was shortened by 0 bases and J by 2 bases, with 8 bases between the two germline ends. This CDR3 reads CASSYSVAAYEQYF. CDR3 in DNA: TGTGCCAGCAGTTACTCAGTGGCCGCCTACGAGCAGTACTTC.

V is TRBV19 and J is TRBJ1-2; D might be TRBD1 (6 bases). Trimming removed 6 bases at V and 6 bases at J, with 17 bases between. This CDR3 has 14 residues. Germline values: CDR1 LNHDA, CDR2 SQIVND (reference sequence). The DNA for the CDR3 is TGTGCCAGTAGACCCGGGGGGGGCCTAGATGGCTACACCTTC. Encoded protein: CASRPGGGLDGYTF.

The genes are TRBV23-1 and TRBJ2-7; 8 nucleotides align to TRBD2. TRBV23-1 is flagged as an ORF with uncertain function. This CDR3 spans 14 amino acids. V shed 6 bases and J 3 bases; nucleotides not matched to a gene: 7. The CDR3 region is CASSLVTSGYEQYF. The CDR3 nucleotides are TGCGCCAGCAGCTTGGTTACTAGCGGCTACGAGCAGTACTTC.

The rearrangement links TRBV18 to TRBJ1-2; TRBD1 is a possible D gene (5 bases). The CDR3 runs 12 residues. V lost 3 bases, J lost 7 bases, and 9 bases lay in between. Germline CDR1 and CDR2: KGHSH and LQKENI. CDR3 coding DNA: TGTGCCAGCTCACCGGCGGGGGGTGGCTACACCTTC. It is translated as CASSPAGGGYTF.

CDR3 sequence: CASSDTVANQPQHF. The DNA of the CDR3 is TGTGCCAGCAGTGACACGGTAGCCAATCAGCCCCAGCATTTT. The V gene is TRBV6-8, the J gene TRBJ1-5; D unresolved. There are 14 residues in the CDR3. CDR1 and CDR2 from the germline V gene are MNHGY and SAAAGT. Trimming stripped 5 bases from V and 3 bases from J, with 11 bases between.

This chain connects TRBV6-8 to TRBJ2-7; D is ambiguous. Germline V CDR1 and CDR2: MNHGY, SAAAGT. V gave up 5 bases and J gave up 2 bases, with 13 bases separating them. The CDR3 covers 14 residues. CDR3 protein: CASSPRPPTYEQYF. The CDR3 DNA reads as TGTGCCAGCAGTCCTCGACCGCCCACCTACGAGCAGTACTTC.

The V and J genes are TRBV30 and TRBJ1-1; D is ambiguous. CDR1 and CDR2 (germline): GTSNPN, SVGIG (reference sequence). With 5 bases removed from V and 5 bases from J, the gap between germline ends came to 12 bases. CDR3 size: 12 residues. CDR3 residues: CAWYSGATEAFF. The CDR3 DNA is TGTGCCTGGTACTCAGGAGCGACTGAAGCTTTCTTT.

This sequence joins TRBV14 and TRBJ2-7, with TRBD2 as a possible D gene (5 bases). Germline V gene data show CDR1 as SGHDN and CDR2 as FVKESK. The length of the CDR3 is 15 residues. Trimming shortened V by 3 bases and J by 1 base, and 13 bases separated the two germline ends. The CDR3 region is CASSHPRGGSYEQYF. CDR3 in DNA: TGTGCCAGCAGCCACCCACGGGGTGGGTCCTACGAGCAGTACTTC.

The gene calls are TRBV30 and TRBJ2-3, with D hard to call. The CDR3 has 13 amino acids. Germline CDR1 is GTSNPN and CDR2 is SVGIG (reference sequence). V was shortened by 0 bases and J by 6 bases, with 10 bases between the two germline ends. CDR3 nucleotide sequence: TGTGCCTGGAGTGTAGGGAATTCGGATACGCAGTATTTT. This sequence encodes CAWSVGNSDTQYF. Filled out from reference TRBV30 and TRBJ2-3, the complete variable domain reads SQTIHQWPATLVQPVGSPLSLECTVEGTSNPNLYWYRQAAGRGLQLLFYSVGIGQISSEVPQNLSASRPQDRQFILSSKKLLLSDSGFYLCAWSVGNSDTQYFGPGTRLTVL.

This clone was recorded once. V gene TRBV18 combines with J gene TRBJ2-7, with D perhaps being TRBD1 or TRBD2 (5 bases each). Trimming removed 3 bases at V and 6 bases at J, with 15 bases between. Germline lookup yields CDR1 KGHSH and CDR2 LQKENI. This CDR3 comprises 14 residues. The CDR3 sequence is CASSPIESGAEQYF. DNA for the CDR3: TGTGCCAGCTCACCTATAGAATCCGGGGCCGAGCAGTACTTC.

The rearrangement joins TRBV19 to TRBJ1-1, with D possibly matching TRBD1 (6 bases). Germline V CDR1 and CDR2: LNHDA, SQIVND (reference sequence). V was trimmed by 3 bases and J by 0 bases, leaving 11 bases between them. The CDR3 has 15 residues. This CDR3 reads CASSIMGGLNTEAFF. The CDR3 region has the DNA TGTGCCAGTAGTATTATGGGGGGCCTGAACACTGAAGCTTTCTTT.

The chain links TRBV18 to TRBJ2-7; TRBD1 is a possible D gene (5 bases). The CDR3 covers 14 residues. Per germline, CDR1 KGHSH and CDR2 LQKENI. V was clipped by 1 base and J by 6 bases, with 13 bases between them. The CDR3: CASSPQGKFSEQYF. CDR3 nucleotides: TGTGCCAGCTCACCACAGGGGAAATTCAGCGAGCAGTACTTC.

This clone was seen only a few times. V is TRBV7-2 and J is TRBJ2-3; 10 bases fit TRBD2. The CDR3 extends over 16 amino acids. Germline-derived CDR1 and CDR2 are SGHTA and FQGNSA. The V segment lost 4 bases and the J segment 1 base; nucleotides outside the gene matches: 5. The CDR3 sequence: CASSSTSGTGTDTQYF. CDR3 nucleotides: TGTGCCAGCAGCTCCACTAGCGGGACAGGCACAGATACGCAGTATTTT. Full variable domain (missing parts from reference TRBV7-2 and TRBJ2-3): GAGVSQSPSNKVTEKGKDVELRCDPISGHTALYWYRQSLGQGLEFLIYFQGNSAPDKSGLPSDRFSAERTGGSVSTLTIQRTQQEDSAVYLCASSSTSGTGTDTQYFGPGTRLTVL.

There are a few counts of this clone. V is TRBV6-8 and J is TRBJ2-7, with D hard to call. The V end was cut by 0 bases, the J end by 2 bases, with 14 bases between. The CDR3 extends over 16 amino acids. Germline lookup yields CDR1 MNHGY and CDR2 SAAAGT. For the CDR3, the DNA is TGTGCCAGCAGTTACTCGTTCGCCAGCGCAACCTACGAGCAGTACTTC. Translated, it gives CASSYSFASATYEQYF.

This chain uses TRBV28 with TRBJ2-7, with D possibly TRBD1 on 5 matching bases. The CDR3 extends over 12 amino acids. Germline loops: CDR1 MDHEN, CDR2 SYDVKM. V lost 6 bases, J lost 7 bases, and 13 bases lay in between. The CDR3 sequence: CASSLLGVEQYF. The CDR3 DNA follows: TGTGCCAGCAGCCTCCTAGGGGTAGAGCAGTACTTC.

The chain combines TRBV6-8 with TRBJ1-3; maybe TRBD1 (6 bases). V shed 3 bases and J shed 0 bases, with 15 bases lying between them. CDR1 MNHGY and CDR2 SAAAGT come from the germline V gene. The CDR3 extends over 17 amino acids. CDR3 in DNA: TGTGCCAGCAGTTATAGCAGGGGCTTCATCTCTGGAAACACCATATATTTT. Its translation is CASSYSRGFISGNTIYF.

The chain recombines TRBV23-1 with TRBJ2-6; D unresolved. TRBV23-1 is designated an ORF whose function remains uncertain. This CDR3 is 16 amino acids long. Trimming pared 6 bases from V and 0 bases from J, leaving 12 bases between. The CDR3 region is CASSQVMTSGANVLTF. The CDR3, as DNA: TGCGCCAGCAGCCAAGTAATGACCTCTGGGGCCAACGTCCTGACTTTC.

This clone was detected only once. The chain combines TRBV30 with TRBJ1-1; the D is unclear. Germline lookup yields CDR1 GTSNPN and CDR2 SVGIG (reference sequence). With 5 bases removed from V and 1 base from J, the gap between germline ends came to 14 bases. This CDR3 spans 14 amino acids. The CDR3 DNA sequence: TGTGCCTGGGCCGTGACGGGAAAGAACACTGAAGCTTTCTTT. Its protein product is CAWAVTGKNTEAFF.

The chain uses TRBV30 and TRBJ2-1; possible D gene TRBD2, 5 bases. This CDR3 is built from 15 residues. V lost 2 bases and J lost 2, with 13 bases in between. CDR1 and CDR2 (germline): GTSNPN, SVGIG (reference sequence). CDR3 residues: CAWSWLGETYNEQFF. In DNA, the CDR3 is TGTGCCTGGAGTTGGTTGGGAGAGACCTACAATGAGCAGTTCTTC. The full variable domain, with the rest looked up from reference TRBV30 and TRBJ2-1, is SQTIHQWPATLVQPVGSPLSLECTVEGTSNPNLYWYRQAAGRGLQLLFYSVGIGQISSEVPQNLSASRPQDRQFILSSKKLLLSDSGFYLCAWSWLGETYNEQFFGPGTRLTVL.

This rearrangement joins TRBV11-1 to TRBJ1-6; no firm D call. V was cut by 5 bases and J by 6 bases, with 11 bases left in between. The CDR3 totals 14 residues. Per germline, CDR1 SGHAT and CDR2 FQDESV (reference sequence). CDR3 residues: CASSLFSPNSPLHF. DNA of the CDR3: TGTGCCAGCAGCCTCTTCAGTCCTAATTCACCCCTCCACTTT.

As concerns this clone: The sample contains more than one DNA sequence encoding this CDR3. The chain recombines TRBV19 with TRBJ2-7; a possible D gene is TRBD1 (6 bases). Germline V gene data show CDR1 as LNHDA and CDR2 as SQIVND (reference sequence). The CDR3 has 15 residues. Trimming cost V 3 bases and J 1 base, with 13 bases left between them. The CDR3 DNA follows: TGTGCCAGTAGTATTCTGAGGGGGTCATCCTACGAGCAGTACTTC. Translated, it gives CASSILRGSSYEQYF.

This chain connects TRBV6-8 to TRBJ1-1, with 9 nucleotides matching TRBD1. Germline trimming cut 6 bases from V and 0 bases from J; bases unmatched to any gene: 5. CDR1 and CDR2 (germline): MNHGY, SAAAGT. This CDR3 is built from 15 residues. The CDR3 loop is CASSPNRGLNTEAFF. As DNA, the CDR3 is TGTGCCAGCAGCCCTAACAGGGGGCTGAACACTGAAGCTTTCTTT.

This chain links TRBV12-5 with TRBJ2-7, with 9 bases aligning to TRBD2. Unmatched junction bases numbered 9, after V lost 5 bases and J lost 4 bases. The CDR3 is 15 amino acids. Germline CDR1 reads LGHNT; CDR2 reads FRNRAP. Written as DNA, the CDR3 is TGTGCTAGTGGTCTCCCGACTAGCGGTTTGTACGAGCAGTACTTC. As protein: CASGLPTSGLYEQYF.

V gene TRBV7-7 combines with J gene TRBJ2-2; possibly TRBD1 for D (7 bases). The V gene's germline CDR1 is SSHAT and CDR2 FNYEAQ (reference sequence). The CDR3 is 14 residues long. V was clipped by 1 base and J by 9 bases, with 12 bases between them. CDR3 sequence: CASSLGQGLRELFF. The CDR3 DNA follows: TGTGCCAGCAGCTTAGGACAGGGACTCCGGGAGCTGTTTTTT.

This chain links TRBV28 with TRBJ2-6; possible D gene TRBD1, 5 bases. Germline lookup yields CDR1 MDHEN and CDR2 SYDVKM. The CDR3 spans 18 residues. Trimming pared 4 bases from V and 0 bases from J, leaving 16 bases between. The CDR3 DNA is TGTGCCAGCAGTTACCACAGGTTAGGCCGCTCTGGGGCCAACGTCCTGACTTTC. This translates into CASSYHRLGRSGANVLTF. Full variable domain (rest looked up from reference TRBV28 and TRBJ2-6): DVKVTQSSRYLVKRTGEKVFLECVQDMDHENMFWYRQDPGLGLRLIYFSYDVKMKEKGDIPEGYSVSREKKERFSLILESASTNQTSMYLCASSYHRLGRSGANVLTFGAGSRLTVL.

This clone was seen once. The CDR3 DNA sequence: TGCGCCAGCAGGGTTGAAGGCTCCTACGAGCAGTACTTC. Amino acids: CASRVEGSYEQYF. The V gene is TRBV23-1, the J gene TRBJ2-7, with D hard to call. TRBV23-1 is an ORF, and what it does is uncertain. The CDR3 consists of 13 residues. The V and J ends lost 6 bases and 0 bases respectively, with 9 bases between them.

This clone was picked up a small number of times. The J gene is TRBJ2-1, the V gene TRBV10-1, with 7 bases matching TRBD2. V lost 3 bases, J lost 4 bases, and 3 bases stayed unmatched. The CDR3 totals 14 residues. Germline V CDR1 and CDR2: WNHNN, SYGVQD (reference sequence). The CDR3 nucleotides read TGCGCCAGCAGTGATGGGACTACATACAATGAGCAGTTCTTC. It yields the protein CASSDGTTYNEQFF.

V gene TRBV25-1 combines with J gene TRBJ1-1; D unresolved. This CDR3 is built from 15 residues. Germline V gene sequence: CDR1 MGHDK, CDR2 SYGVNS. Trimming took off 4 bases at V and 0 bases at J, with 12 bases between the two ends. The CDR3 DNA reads TGTGCCAGCAGTGCCCTTATAGGATTGAACACTGAAGCTTTCTTT. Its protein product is CASSALIGLNTEAFF.

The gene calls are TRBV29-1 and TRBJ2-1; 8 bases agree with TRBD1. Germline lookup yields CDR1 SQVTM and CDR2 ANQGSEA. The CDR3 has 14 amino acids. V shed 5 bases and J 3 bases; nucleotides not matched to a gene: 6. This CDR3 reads CSVSGTGLYNEQFF. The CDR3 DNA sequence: TGCAGCGTTTCGGGGACAGGCCTCTACAATGAGCAGTTCTTC.

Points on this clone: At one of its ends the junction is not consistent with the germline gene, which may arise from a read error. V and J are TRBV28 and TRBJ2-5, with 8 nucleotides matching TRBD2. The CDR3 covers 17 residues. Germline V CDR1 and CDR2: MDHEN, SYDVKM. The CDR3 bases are TGTGCTAGCAGTTTAGGGGTCCTCCGGGGGGGCCTAAAGACCCAGTACTTC. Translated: CASSLGVLRGGLKTQYF.

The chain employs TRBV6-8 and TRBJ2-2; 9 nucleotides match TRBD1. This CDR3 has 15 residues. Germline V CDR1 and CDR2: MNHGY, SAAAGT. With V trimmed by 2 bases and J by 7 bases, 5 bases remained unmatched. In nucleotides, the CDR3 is TGTGCCAGCAGTTACGGGGACAGGGATGTCGGGGAGCTGTTTTTT. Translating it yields CASSYGDRDVGELFF.

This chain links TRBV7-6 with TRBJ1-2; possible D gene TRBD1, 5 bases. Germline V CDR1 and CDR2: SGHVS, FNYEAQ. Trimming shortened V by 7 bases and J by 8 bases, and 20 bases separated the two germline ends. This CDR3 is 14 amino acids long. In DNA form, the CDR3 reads TGTGCCAGCACCCGGGACGGCCCGAGAGGGGGCTACACCTTC. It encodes CASTRDGPRGGYTF.